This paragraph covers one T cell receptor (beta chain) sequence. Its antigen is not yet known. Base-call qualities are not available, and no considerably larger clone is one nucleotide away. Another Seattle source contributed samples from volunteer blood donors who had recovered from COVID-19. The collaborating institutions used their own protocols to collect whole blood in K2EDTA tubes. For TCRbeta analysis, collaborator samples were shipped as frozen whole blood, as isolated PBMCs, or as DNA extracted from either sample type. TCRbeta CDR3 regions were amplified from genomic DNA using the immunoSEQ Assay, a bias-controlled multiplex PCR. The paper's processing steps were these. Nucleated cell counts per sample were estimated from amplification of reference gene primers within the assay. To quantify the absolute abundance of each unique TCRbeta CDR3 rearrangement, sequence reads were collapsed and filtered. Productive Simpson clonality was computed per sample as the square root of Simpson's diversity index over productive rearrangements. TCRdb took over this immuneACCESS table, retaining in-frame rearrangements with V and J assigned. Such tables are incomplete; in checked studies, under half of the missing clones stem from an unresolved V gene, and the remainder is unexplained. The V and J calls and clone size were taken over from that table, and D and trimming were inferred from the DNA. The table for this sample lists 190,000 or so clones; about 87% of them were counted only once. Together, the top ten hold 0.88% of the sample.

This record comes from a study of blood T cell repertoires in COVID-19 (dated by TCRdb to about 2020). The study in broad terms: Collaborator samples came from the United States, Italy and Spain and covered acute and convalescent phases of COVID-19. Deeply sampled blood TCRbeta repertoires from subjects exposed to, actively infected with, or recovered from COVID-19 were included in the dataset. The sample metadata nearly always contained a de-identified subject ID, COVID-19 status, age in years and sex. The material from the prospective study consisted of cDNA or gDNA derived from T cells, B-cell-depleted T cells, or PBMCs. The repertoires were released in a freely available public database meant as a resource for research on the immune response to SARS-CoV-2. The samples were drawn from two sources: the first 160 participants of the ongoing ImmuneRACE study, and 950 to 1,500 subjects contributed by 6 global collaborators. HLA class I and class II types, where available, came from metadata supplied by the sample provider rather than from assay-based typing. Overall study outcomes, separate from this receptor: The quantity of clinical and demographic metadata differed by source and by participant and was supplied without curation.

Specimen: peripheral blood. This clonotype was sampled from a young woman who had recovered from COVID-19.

The CDR3 here reads CASNLSGVGTDTQYF. Read as DNA, the sequence is TGTGCCAGCAATCTTTCGGGAGTGGGTACAGATACGCAGTATTTT. The rearranged segments are TRBV6-5 and TRBJ2-3; TRBD2 is possibly the D segment (6 matching bases). Via the germline V gene, CDR1 is MNHEY and CDR2 SVGAGI. The CDR3 runs 15 residues from the cysteine to the phenylalanine. Just the 45-base CDR3 DNA is kept, in frame starting at base 1. V was cut back by 7 bases and J by 3 bases, leaving a gap of 17 bases between them.